These 8 T cell receptor beta chains came from one sample sequenced in a study of graft-versus-host responses after intestinal transplantation. For these TCRs, the target antigens are not known. Sequencing used immunoSEQ multiplex PCR; TCRdb keeps in-frame clones, though not all of them. The repertoire holds roughly 100,000 clones, with roughly 93% as singletons. This specimen was unstimulated CD8+ T cells sorted from spleen or lymph node cells, taken before intestinal transplant. The receptors originated from a human donor who received an intestinal transplant.

The V and J genes are TRBV19 and TRBJ2-7; 7 bases are shared with TRBD2. The CDR3 contains 13 residues. The J segment lost 5 bases and the V segment lost 7 bases, leaving 8 bases of the junction unmatched. The V gene's germline CDR1 is LNHDA and CDR2 SQIVND (reference sequence). The CDR3 DNA follows: TGTGCCAGTACCCCCGGGGGGAGAGACGAGCAGTACTTC. Its protein is CASTPGGRDEQYF.

The chain recombines TRBV30 with TRBJ2-4; D uncertain. CDR3 length equals 15 residues. V was clipped by 2 bases and J by 0 bases, with 11 bases between them. Germline V gene sequence: CDR1 GTSNPN, CDR2 SVGIG (reference sequence). The CDR3 sequence is CAWSPLGLAKNIQYF. CDR3 nucleotide sequence: TGTGCCTGGAGTCCACTGGGCCTAGCCAAAAACATTCAGTACTTC.

The chain combines TRBV29-1 with TRBJ2-7; the D gene is possibly TRBD2 (6 bases). The CDR3 sequence is 14 residues long. The ends were cut back, 0 bases at V and 2 bases at J, with 11 bases in the middle. The germline V gene has CDR1 SQVTM and CDR2 ANQGSEA. CDR3 nucleotide sequence: TGCAGCGTTGAAGAAGGAGGGAGCGCCTACGAGCAGTACTTC. It yields the protein CSVEEGGSAYEQYF.

The CDR3 region is CASSQDSGPPGEKLFF. The CDR3 bases are TGTGCCAGCAGCCAAGATTCGGGGCCCCCTGGTGAAAAACTGTTTTTT. The gene calls are TRBV14 and TRBJ1-4; tentative D call: TRBD1 (5 bases). Deletions cut 0 bases from V and 7 bases from J, with 15 bases between. The CDR3 extends over 16 amino acids. Germline lookup yields CDR1 SGHDN and CDR2 FVKESK.

In this sample, this clone turned up once. J is TRBJ2-3 and V is TRBV10-1; D is possibly TRBD1 or TRBD2 (5 bases each). The CDR3 runs to 15 residues. V dropped 3 bases and J dropped 1 base, with 11 bases sitting between them. The germline V gene encodes CDR1 WNHNN and CDR2 SYGVQD (reference sequence). This CDR3 is CASSDSGGGTDTQYF. The CDR3 nucleotides are TGCGCCAGCAGTGATAGTGGGGGTGGCACAGATACGCAGTATTTT.

DNA of the CDR3: TGTGCCAGCAGCCAAGCGGTGGGGGGGATCACAGATACGCAGTATTTT. Protein product: CASSQAVGGITDTQYF. V is TRBV11-2 and J is TRBJ2-3; TRBD2 aligns across 7 bases. The CDR3 is made up of 16 amino acids. V trimming: 5 bases; J trimming: 2 bases; junction bases outside the gene matches: 10. The germline CDR1 and CDR2 sequences are SGHAT and FQNNGV.

This chain connects TRBV15 to TRBJ2-7; perhaps TRBD1 as D (5 bases). CDR3 size: 12 residues. The germline V gene has CDR1 LNHNV and CDR2 YYDKDF (reference sequence). V lost 2 bases and J 5 bases, leaving 7 bases between the germline ends. The CDR3 nucleotides read TGTGCCACCAGCAGACAGGGAAACGAGCAGTACTTC. Translating it yields CATSRQGNEQYF.

The CDR3 sequence: CASSPNQETQYF. The CDR3 DNA sequence: TGTGCCAGCAGTCCTAACCAAGAGACCCAGTACTTC. The chain joins TRBV27 to TRBJ2-5; D is unresolved. V lost 5 bases to trimming and J lost 0 bases, with 4 bases between them. The V gene's germline CDR1 is MNHEY and CDR2 SMNVEV (reference sequence). This CDR3 has 12 amino acids.